The rows below give T cell receptor beta chains drawn from one sample of a study of CD8 T cells in Susac syndrome. In TCRdb, the immunoSEQ multiplex PCR reads were re-called with MiXCR into one record per CDR3 protein. The sample consists of some 200,000 distinct CDR3 sequences, 95% of them appearing once. Sequenced: CD8+ T cells from PBMCs. The receptors shown here come from a human donor with Susac syndrome. Both conserved end residues are part of each CDR3. D genes are given only for firm matches. Clone size is stated in some rows and not others, as once, few, many or a class when expanded.

d_call clone_size j_call v_call cdr3_nt cdr3_aa
NA NA TRBJ1-1 TRBV20-1 TGCAGTGCTAGCCTCGGTTCGAATGAAGCTTTCTTT CSASLGSNEAFF
NA NA TRBJ1-2 TRBV9 TGTGCCAGCAGCGCGGGGCTAGGGGTCGACTATGGCTACACCTTC CASSAGLGVDYGYTF
NA few TRBJ2-3 TRBV15 TGTGCCACCAGCAGAGATCCCCCTGATACGCAGTATTTT CATSRDPPDTQYF
NA NA TRBJ1-5 TRBV7-9 TGTGCCAGCAGCCCGGAGGGGGGGAGCAATCAGCCCCAGCATTTT CASSPEGGSNQPQHF
TRBD2 NA TRBJ2-1 TRBV9 TGTGCCAGCAGCGAACAGGGGACTAGCGGCTCTTGGGAGCAGTTCTTC CASSEQGTSGSWEQFF
NA NA TRBJ2-3 TRBV27 TGTGCCAGCAGTGATCAGATCAAAGATACGCAGTATTTT CASSDQIKDTQYF
TRBD1 NA TRBJ2-7 TRBV12-5 TGTGCTAGTGGTCCCCCGGCTCGACAGGGCCGGGACGAGCAGTACTTC CASGPPARQGRDEQYF
NA NA TRBJ1-2 TRBV12-3/TRBV12-4 TGTGCCAGCAGTTTAACCAGGGGTGACTATGGCTACACCTTC CASSLTRGDYGYTF
TRBD2 NA TRBJ2-7 TRBV28 TGTGCCAGCAGTTTATGGCGGGAGGTCCTTCGGGAGCAGTACTTC CASSLWREVLREQYF
NA NA TRBJ2-3 TRBV30 TGTGCCTGGAGTGTAATTGGCAGCCTAGATACGCAGTATTTT CAWSVIGSLDTQYF
TRBD1 NA TRBJ1-2 TRBV4-1 TGCGCCAGCAGCTCACCCCGGACAGGGTATGACTATGGCTACACCTTC CASSSPRTGYDYGYTF
TRBD1 NA TRBJ1-5 TRBV20-1 TGCAGTGCTAGAACCCAGACAGGGGGCTGGGAACAGCCCCAGCATTTT CSARTQTGGWEQPQHF
NA NA TRBJ1-4 TRBV12-3/TRBV12-4 TGTGCCAGCAGTTTTGATTCGGAAAAACTGTTTTTT CASSFDSEKLFF
TRBD2 NA TRBJ2-3 TRBV15 TGTGCCACTAAACCGGGACTAGCGGGAGAAAATACGCAGTATTTT CATKPGLAGENTQYF
TRBD1 NA TRBJ1-2 TRBV10-3 TGTGCCATCAGTGAGTCGGACAGGGTCTATGGCTACACCTTC CAISESDRVYGYTF
NA once TRBJ2-7 TRBV2 TGTGCCAGCAGTGTCCTGGACACCGGGGACTCCTACGAGCAGTACTTC CASSVLDTGDSYEQYF
TRBD1 NA TRBJ1-1 TRBV10-3 TGTGCCATCAGCGTCCCGGGGCAGGGGGTTGGGAACACTGAAGCTTTCTTT CAISVPGQGVGNTEAFF
TRBD2 NA TRBJ2-1 TRBV11-1 TGTGCCAGCAGTCCCGGGACTAGCGTTCCGGATGAGCAGTTCTTC CASSPGTSVPDEQFF
NA NA TRBJ2-7 TRBV4-1 TGCGCCAGCAGCCAAGATCTATCGTTATACGAGCAGTACTTC CASSQDLSLYEQYF
NA once TRBJ1-1 TRBV4-1 TGCGCCAGCAGCCAAGTTTGGGGCAACACTGAAGCTTTCTTT CASSQVWGNTEAFF
NA NA TRBJ1-2 TRBV6-1 TGTGCCAGCAGCCCGAACGTCCTAGAAGCCACTTATGGCTACACCTTC CASSPNVLEATYGYTF
NA NA TRBJ2-5 TRBV28 TGTGCCAGCAGTCTCAAGAATGGGAGGAGGCAAGAGACCCAGTACTTC CASSLKNGRRQETQYF
NA NA TRBJ2-7 TRBV29-1 TGCAGCGTTGAAAGGAACTCCTACGAGCAGTACTTC CSVERNSYEQYF
NA NA TRBJ2-7 TRBV6-1 TGTGCCAGCAGGATCGGGCAAGATTACGAGCAGTACTTC CASRIGQDYEQYF
TRBD1 NA TRBJ2-7 TRBV14 TGTGCCAGCAGCCAAGAAGGAGACAGGGGCACCTTCGAGCAGTACTTC CASSQEGDRGTFEQYF
TRBD1 NA TRBJ2-7 TRBV28 TGTGCCAGCAGTTTACAGGGGGCTTGGTACGAGCAGTACTTC CASSLQGAWYEQYF
TRBD1 NA TRBJ1-2 TRBV20-1 TGCAGTGCTAGTTTGGGGGACAGGGAGCGGTTGGAGGCAGATGGCTACACCTTC CSASLGDRERLEADGYTF
NA NA TRBJ2-7 TRBV5-4 TGTGCCAGCAGCTTGGGAGAGTGGGGCGGGACAGAATACGAGCAGTACTTC CASSLGEWGGTEYEQYF
NA NA TRBJ1-1 TRBV28 TGTGCCAGCAGTTTAGAAAACGACGTTCAAGCTTTCTTT CASSLENDVQAFF
TRBD2 NA TRBJ2-2 TRBV20-1 TGCAGTGCTAGAGGGTCTAGCGGGAGGAACACCGGGGAGCTGTTTTTT CSARGSSGRNTGELFF
TRBD1 NA TRBJ1-2 TRBV14 TGTGCCAGCAGCCCTAGGACAGGGGATGGCTACACCTTC CASSPRTGDGYTF
NA NA TRBJ2-1 TRBV29-1 TGCAGCGTTGAGTCGATGGGGACCGGGACAGAGCAGTTCTTC CSVESMGTGTEQFF
NA NA TRBJ2-7 TRBV29-1 TGCAGCGTTGAAGGGGGTTTTCCCTACGAGCAGTACTTC CSVEGGFPYEQYF
NA NA TRBJ2-5 TRBV28 TGTGCCAGCAAGCAAGACCAAGAGACCCAGTACTTC CASKQDQETQYF
TRBD1 NA TRBJ2-7 TRBV12-3/TRBV12-4 TGTGCCAGCAGTTTATCCCTCGGGACAGTTTTCGACGAGCAGTACTTC CASSLSLGTVFDEQYF
NA NA TRBJ1-3 TRBV7-2 TGTGCCAGCAGCTTAGAGTTCGGAAACACCATATATTTT CASSLEFGNTIYF
TRBD1 NA TRBJ2-5 TRBV5-1 TGCGCCAGCAGCTTGTGGGGGACAGGGGTTGGAGAGACCCAGTACTTC CASSLWGTGVGETQYF
NA NA TRBJ1-2 TRBV30 TGTGCCTGGTGGGGAGGGAGCTATGGCTACACCTTC CAWWGGSYGYTF
NA NA TRBJ2-1 TRBV3-1 TGTGCCAGCAGCCAAGCAATAGGGGCTGCCTACAATGAGCAGTTCTTC CASSQAIGAAYNEQFF
NA NA TRBJ1-1 TRBV24-1 TGTGCCACCAGACAGGGTACGAACACTGAAGCTTTCTTT CATRQGTNTEAFF
NA NA TRBJ1-3 TRBV19 TGTGCCACTTCGGTGGCCAACTCTGGAAACACCATATATTTT CATSVANSGNTIYF
TRBD2 NA TRBJ2-2 TRBV19 TGTGCCAGTAGTCACCTTCCCGGGACTAAGAACACCGGGGAGCTGTTTTTT CASSHLPGTKNTGELFF
TRBD2 NA TRBJ2-1 TRBV9 TGTGCCAGCTCGACGGGGGGCTCCTACAATGAGCAGTTCTTC CASSTGGSYNEQFF
TRBD1 NA TRBJ2-2 TRBV5-4 TGTGCCAGCAGCTTGGAGATGACAGGGGAAACCGGGGAGCTGTTTTTT CASSLEMTGETGELFF
NA NA TRBJ1-1 TRBV7-9 TGTGCCAGCCTTTCTGGTACTGAAGCTTTCTTT CASLSGTEAFF
NA NA TRBJ2-1 TRBV6-6 TGTGCCAGCGCGCAGACAGTGTACAATGAGCAGTTCTTC CASAQTVYNEQFF
NA NA TRBJ2-2 TRBV11-2 TGTGCCAGCAGCTTCGCAGGGGAACAGGTTGACACCGGGGAGCTGTTTTTT CASSFAGEQVDTGELFF
NA NA TRBJ2-1 TRBV7-2 TGTGCCCGAACAAGTAGCGGATACAATGAGCAGTTCTTC CARTSSGYNEQFF
NA NA TRBJ1-1 TRBV5-1 TGCGCCAGCAACGCCGACAGGCTGAACACTGAAGCTTTCTTT CASNADRLNTEAFF
NA NA TRBJ2-7 TRBV28 TGTGCCAGCAGGCTGGGGATTTCCTACGAGCAGTACTTC CASRLGISYEQYF
TRBD1 NA TRBJ2-3 TRBV9 TGTGCCAGCAGCGTAAGGGGACAGATCACAGATACGCAGTATTTT CASSVRGQITDTQYF